The next 18 T cell receptor beta chains were all read from a single sample in a study of regulatory T cells in long-lasting Graves disease. Assembly of TCR beta libraries relied on iRepertoire HTBI primers together with Arm-PCR of CDR3 regions. TCRdb recomputed calls from the multiplex PCR reads with MiXCR, one row per CDR3 protein. Of 250,000 or so distinct CDR3 sequences in the sample, about 18% were seen once. Time point of the sample: newly diagnosed GD, antithyroid drugs for less than 3 months. Isolated PBMC RNA provided the starting material for the TCR library. These sequences were also reported in another study, on T cells in Graves' hyperthyroidism and ophthalmopathy.

Sequenced material: peripheral blood mononuclear cells (PBMCs), taken at new diagnosis, from a patient treated with antithyroid drugs. The receptors shown here come from a woman aged 30 to 39 with Graves disease.

The chain carries TRBV18 and TRBJ2-2; 8 bases are shared with TRBD1. The length of the CDR3 is 18 residues. Germline V gene data show CDR1 as KGHSH and CDR2 as LQKENI. The V and J ends lost 6 bases and 1 base, in that order; junction bases with no gene match: 13. The CDR3 sequence: CASSPPGSGTGNTGELFF. CDR3 bases: TGTGCCAGCTCGCCTCCGGGGAGTGGGACAGGGAACACCGGGGAGCTGTTTTTT. Looking up the rest from reference TRBV18 and TRBJ2-2 gives the full variable domain: NAGVMQNPRHLVRRRGQEARLRCSPMKGHSHVYWYRQLPEEGLKFMVYLQKENIIDESGMPKERFSAEFPKEGPSILRIQQVVRGDSAAYFCASSPPGSGTGNTGELFFGEGSRLTVL.

The V and J genes are TRBV10-1 and TRBJ1-1, with D unclear. Germline loops: CDR1 WNHNN, CDR2 SYGVQD (reference sequence). CDR3 length: 13 amino acids. V was clipped by 2 bases and J by 11 bases, with 15 bases between them. CDR3 in DNA: TGCGCCAGCAGTGAGAGGACTCCGAGCGTCGCTTTCTTT. This sequence encodes CASSERTPSVAFF.

This clonotype came up many times. This chain connects TRBV12-3 or TRBV12-4 to TRBJ1-4; no firm D call. This CDR3 spans 11 amino acids. Trimming pared 6 bases from V and 7 bases from J, leaving 6 bases between. Written as DNA, the CDR3 is TGTGCCAGCAGCAGAACTGAAAAACTGTTTTTT. Translation: CASSRTEKLFF.

Concerning this clonotype: Germline and junction disagree at one end, which may indicate a read error. The gene calls are TRBV18 and TRBJ1-1; no firm D call. The V gene's germline CDR1 is KGHSH and CDR2 LQKENI. The CDR3 loop spans 12 amino acids. In DNA, the CDR3 is TGTGCCAGCTCACCGTTGAACGCTGAAGCTTTCTTT. This sequence encodes CASSPLNAEAFF.

This clonotype was observed at least ten times. For the CDR3, the DNA is TGTGCCAGCAGCTGGGGGACAGGGTACACTGAAGCTTTCTTT. Amino acids: CASSWGTGYTEAFF. The chain joins TRBV5-6 to TRBJ1-1; TRBD1 agrees at 9 bases. The V segment lost 3 bases and the J segment 3 bases; nucleotides outside the gene matches: 3. Germline-derived CDR1 and CDR2 are SGHDT and YYEEEE. CDR3 length: 14 residues.

The rearrangement links TRBV30 to TRBJ2-1, with D possibly TRBD1 on 6 matching bases. V shed 2 bases and J shed 10 bases, with 15 bases lying between them. The V gene's germline CDR1 is GTSNPN and CDR2 SVGIG (reference sequence). The CDR3 runs 13 residues. The CDR3 DNA sequence: TGTGCCTGGAGTAAGACAGGCCTTAGGGAGCAGTTCTTC. It specifies CAWSKTGLREQFF. The full variable domain, rest sourced from reference TRBV30 and TRBJ2-1, is SQTIHQWPATLVQPVGSPLSLECTVEGTSNPNLYWYRQAAGRGLQLLFYSVGIGQISSEVPQNLSASRPQDRQFILSSKKLLLSDSGFYLCAWSKTGLREQFFGPGTRLTVL.

This clonotype was recorded many times. V and J are TRBV19 and TRBJ1-1, with 8 bases identical to TRBD1. V gave up 5 bases and J gave up 4 bases; unmatched junction bases: 9. Germline assignment: CDR1 LNHDA and CDR2 SQIVND (reference sequence). The CDR3 extends over 15 amino acids. DNA for the CDR3: TGTGCCAGTAGTGCGAGACAGGGGTTGAGCACTGAAGCTTTCTTT. Translated, it gives CASSARQGLSTEAFF.

This clonotype was detected many times. The rearrangement links TRBV19 to TRBJ1-1; 7 positions match TRBD1. Germline CDR1 LNHDA, CDR2 SQIVND (reference sequence). The CDR3 runs 15 residues. V shed 3 bases, J shed 1 base, and the junction held 5 bases outside the gene matches. The CDR3, as DNA: TGTGCCAGTAGTATTCCAGGGGGTGGGAACACTGAAGCTTTCTTT. This translates into CASSIPGGGNTEAFF. Based on the CDR3 plus reference TRBV19 and TRBJ1-1, the full variable domain is DGGITQSPKYLFRKEGQNVTLSCEQNLNHDAMYWYRQDPGQGLRLIYYSQIVNDFQKGDIAEGYSVSREKKESFPLTVTSAQKNPTAFYLCASSIPGGGNTEAFFGQGTRLTVV.

The V gene is TRBV5-4, the J gene TRBJ1-5, with 11 nucleotides matching TRBD1. The V and J ends lost 3 bases and 0 bases, in that order; junction bases with no gene match: 8. The CDR3 extends over 18 amino acids. CDR1 is SGHNT and CDR2 is YYREEE in the germline V gene (reference sequence). CDR3 nucleotide sequence: TGTGCCAGCAGCTGGGGCGGGACAGGGGGAAATAGCAATCAGCCCCAGCATTTT. Its protein is CASSWGGTGGNSNQPQHF.

The chain combines TRBV19 with TRBJ2-3; 9 positions match TRBD1. J gave up 7 bases and V 9 bases, and 11 bases lay outside the gene matches. The CDR3 is 14 amino acids. Germline values: CDR1 LNHDA, CDR2 SQIVND (reference sequence). The CDR3 sequence: CASRTGTGPYTQYF. The CDR3 bases are TGTGCCAGCCGTACCGGGACAGGGCCCTATACGCAGTATTTT.

The sample holds a few counts of this clonotype. This chain joins TRBV29-1 and TRBJ1-2; a weak D match, TRBD1 (5 bases). The CDR3 is 12 amino acids. The V and J ends lost 4 bases and 6 bases respectively, with 12 bases between them. The germline V gene has CDR1 SQVTM and CDR2 ANQGSEA. The CDR3 sequence is CSVAGGGNGYTF. The CDR3 nucleotides are TGCAGCGTTGCGGGGGGGGGGAATGGCTACACCTTC.

The V call is TRBV20-1, the J call TRBJ1-1, with 7 bases that match TRBD1. Germline assignment: CDR1 DFQATT and CDR2 SNEGSKA (reference sequence). CDR3 length: 13 amino acids. The junction had 7 bases not matched to a gene; V was cut back by 5 bases and J by 4 bases. CDR3 in amino acids: CSAEGAGSTEAFF. For the CDR3, the DNA is TGCAGTGCTGAGGGGGCAGGGAGCACTGAAGCTTTCTTT.

The CDR3: CASSLGLAVYQETQYF. The CDR3 DNA is TGTGCCAGCAGCTTAGGCCTAGCGGTGTACCAAGAGACCCAGTACTTC. The chain joins TRBV7-2 to TRBJ2-5; 7 bases match TRBD2. V lost 1 base and J lost 0; bases outside the gene matches: 5. Germline CDR1 and CDR2: SGHTA and FQGNSA. The CDR3 loop spans 16 amino acids.

The chain couples TRBV15 to TRBJ2-1, with 7 bases lining up with TRBD2. CDR1 and CDR2 from the germline V gene are LNHNV and YYDKDF (reference sequence). The CDR3 totals 17 residues. Unmatched junction bases numbered 9, after V lost 0 bases and J lost 4 bases. The CDR3 sequence is CATSRDRAGSGYNEQFF. CDR3 nucleotides: TGTGCCACCAGCAGAGATCGAGCGGGATCGGGTTACAATGAGCAGTTCTTC. Based on the CDR3 plus reference TRBV15 and TRBJ2-1, the full variable domain is DAMVIQNPRYQVTQFGKPVTLSCSQTLNHNVMYWYQQKSSQAPKLLFHYYDKDFNNEADTPDNFQSRRPNTSFCFLDIRSPGLGDTAMYLCATSRDRAGSGYNEQFFGPGTRLTVL.

This clonotype was counted ten times or more. The V and J genes are TRBV7-2 and TRBJ2-7; D call uncertain. In germline, CDR1 is SGHTA, CDR2 FQGNSA. Trimming cost V 2 bases and J 3 bases, with 14 bases left between them. The CDR3 length is 15 residues. The CDR3 sequence: CASSLSPTSGYEQYF. CDR3 sequence (DNA): TGTGCCAGCAGCTTAAGCCCGACAAGTGGCTACGAGCAGTACTTC.

This clonotype was counted many times. This chain uses TRBV7-2 with TRBJ1-2, with 8 nucleotides matching TRBD1. The CDR3 spans 16 residues. Trimming cost V 5 bases and J 6 bases; bases outside gene matches: 14. From germline, CDR1 is SGHTA and CDR2 FQGNSA. The CDR3 DNA sequence: TGTGCCAGCAGCCCGTCCCGGGACAGGTTTGACCATGGCTACACCTTC. Translating gives CASSPSRDRFDHGYTF.

There are many counts of this clonotype. This rearrangement joins TRBV10-3 to TRBJ1-1, with unresolved D. CDR3 length equals 14 residues. Germline V gives CDR1 ENHRY, CDR2 SYGVKD. V was trimmed by 2 bases and J by 1 base, leaving 8 bases between them. This chain's CDR3 is CAISEGVGNTEAFF. CDR3 in DNA: TGTGCCATCAGTGAGGGCGTGGGGAACACTGAAGCTTTCTTT.

This clonotype was detected a few times. This chain connects TRBV5-4 to TRBJ2-2, with no clear D. Trimming stripped 0 bases from V and 0 bases from J, with 6 bases between. The CDR3 is 15 residues long. The germline V gene has CDR1 SGHNT and CDR2 YYREEE (reference sequence). CDR3 in amino acids: CASSLGDSNTGELFF. Here the CDR3 DNA reads TGTGCCAGCAGCTTGGGAGACTCGAACACCGGGGAGCTGTTTTTT.